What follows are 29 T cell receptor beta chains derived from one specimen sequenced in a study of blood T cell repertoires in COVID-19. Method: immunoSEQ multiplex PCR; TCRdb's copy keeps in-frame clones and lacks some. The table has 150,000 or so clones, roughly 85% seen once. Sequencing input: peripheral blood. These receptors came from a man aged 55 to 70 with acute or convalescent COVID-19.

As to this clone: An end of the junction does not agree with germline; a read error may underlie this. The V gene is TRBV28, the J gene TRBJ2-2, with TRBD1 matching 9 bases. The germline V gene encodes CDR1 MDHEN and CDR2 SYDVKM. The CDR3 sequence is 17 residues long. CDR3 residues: CASSLWDRVVLTGELFF. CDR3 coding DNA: TGTGCCAGCAGTCTATGGGACAGGGTGGTTCTCACCGGGGAGCTGTTTTTT.

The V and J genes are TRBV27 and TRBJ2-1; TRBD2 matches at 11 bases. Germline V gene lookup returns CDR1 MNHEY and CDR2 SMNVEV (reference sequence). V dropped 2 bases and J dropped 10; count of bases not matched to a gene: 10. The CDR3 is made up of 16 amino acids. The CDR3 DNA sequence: TGTGCCAGCAGTTTACCTTTAGCGGGAGGGCCTTGGGAGCAGTTCTTC. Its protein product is CASSLPLAGGPWEQFF.

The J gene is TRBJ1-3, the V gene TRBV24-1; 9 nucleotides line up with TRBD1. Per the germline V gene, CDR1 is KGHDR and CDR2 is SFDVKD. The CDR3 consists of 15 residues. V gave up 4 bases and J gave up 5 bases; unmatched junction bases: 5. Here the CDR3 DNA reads TGTGCCACCAGTGAAATGACAGGGGGGCGAAACACCATATATTTT. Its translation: CATSEMTGGRNTIYF.

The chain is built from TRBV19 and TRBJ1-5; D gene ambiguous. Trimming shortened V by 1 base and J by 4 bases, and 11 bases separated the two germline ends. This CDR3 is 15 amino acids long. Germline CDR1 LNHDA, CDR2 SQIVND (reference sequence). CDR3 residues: CASSIGGRGNQPQHF. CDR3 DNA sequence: TGTGCCAGTAGTATAGGGGGTCGGGGTAATCAGCCCCAGCATTTT.

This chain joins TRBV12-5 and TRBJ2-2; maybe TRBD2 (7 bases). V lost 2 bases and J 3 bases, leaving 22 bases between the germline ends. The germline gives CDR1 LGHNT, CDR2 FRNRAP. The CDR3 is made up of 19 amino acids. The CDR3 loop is CASGLWPGAGDLYTGELFF. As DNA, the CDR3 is TGTGCTAGTGGTTTGTGGCCGGGGGCGGGAGACCTCTACACCGGGGAGCTGTTTTTT. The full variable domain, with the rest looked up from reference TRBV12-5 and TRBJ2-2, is DARVTQTPRHKVTEMGQEVTMRCQPILGHNTVFWYRQTMMQGLELLAYFRNRAPLDDSGMPKDRFSAEMPDATLATLKIQPSEPRDSAVYFCASGLWPGAGDLYTGELFFGEGSRLTVL.

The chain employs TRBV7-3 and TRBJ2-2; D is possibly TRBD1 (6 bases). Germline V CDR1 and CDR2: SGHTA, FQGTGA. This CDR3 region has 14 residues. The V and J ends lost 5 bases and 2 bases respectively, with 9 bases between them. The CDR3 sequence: CASSPDRNTGELFF. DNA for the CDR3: TGTGCCAGCAGCCCGGACAGAAACACCGGGGAGCTGTTTTTT.

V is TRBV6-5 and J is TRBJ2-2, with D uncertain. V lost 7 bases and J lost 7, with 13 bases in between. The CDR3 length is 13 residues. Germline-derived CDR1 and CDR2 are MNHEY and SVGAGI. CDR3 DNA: TGTGCCAGCACATCAGGAAGTCGCGGGGAGCTGTTTTTT. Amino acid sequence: CASTSGSRGELFF.

CDR3 residues: CASSLPLGGTEAFF. The CDR3 DNA is TGCGCCAGCAGCTTACCCCTTGGAGGCACTGAAGCTTTCTTT. The rearrangement joins TRBV5-1 to TRBJ1-1; D call uncertain. The CDR3 totals 14 residues. The V gene's germline CDR1 is SGHRS and CDR2 YFSETQ. Trimming pared 2 bases from V and 4 bases from J, leaving 12 bases between.

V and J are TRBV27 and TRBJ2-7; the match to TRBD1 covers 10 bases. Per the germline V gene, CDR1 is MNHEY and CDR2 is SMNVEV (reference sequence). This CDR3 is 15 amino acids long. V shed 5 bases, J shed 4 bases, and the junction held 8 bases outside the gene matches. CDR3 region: CASSPDRGRGYEQYF. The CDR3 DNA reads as TGTGCCAGCAGTCCTGACAGGGGGCGCGGTTACGAGCAGTACTTC.

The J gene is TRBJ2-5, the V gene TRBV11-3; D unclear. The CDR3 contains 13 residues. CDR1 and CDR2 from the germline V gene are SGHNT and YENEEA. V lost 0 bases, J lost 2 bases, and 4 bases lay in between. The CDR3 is CASSLESQETQYF. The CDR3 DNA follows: TGTGCCAGCAGCTTAGAATCGCAAGAGACCCAGTACTTC.

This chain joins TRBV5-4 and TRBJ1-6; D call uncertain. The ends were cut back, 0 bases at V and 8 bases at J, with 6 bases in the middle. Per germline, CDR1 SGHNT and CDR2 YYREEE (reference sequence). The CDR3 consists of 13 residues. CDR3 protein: CASSLVVDSPLHF. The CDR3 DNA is TGTGCCAGCAGCTTGGTAGTGGATTCACCCCTCCACTTT.

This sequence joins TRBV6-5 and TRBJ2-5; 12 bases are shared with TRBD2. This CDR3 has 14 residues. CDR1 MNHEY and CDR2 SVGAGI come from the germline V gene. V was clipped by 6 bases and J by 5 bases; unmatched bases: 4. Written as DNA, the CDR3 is TGTGCCAGCAGAACTGGACTAGCGGGGGAGACCCAGTACTTC. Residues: CASRTGLAGETQYF.

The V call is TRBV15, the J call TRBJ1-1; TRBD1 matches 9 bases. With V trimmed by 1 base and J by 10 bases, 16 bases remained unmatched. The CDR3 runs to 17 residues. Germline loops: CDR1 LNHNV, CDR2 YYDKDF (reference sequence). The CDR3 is CATSRGDGQGPRGLAFF. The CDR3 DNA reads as TGTGCCACCAGCAGAGGAGACGGACAGGGGCCGCGAGGTTTAGCTTTCTTT. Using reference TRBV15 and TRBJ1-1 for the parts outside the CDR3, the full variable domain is DAMVIQNPRYQVTQFGKPVTLSCSQTLNHNVMYWYQQKSSQAPKLLFHYYDKDFNNEADTPDNFQSRRPNTSFCFLDIRSPGLGDTAMYLCATSRGDGQGPRGLAFFGQGTRLTVV.

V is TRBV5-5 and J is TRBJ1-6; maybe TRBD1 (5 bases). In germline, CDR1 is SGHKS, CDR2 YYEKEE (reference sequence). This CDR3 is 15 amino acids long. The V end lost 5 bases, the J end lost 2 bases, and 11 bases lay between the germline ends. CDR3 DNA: TGTGCCAGCAGTTGGGGGAGGCCCTATAATTCACCCCTCCACTTT. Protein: CASSWGRPYNSPLHF.

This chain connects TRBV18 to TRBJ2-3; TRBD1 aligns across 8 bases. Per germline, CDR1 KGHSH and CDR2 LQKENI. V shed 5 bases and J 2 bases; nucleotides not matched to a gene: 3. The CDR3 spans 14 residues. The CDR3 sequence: CASSTTGATDTQYF. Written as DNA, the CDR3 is TGTGCCAGCTCAACGACAGGGGCCACAGATACGCAGTATTTT.

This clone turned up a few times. The CDR3 protein is CSASEALEDEQFF. The CDR3 coding sequence is TGCAGTGCTAGTGAGGCTTTAGAGGATGAGCAGTTCTTC. The chain joins TRBV20-1 to TRBJ2-1; D is undetermined. Trimming removed 3 bases from V and 8 bases from J, with 14 bases in between. Looked up from germline, CDR1 is DFQATT and CDR2 is SNEGSKA (reference sequence). The CDR3 sequence is 13 residues long.

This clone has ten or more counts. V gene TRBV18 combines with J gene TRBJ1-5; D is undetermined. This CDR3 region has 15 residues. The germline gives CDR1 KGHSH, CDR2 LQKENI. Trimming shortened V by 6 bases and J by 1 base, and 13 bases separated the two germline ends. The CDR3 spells CASSPLPLSNQPQHF. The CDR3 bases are TGTGCCAGCTCCCCCCTTCCACTAAGCAATCAGCCCCAGCATTTT.

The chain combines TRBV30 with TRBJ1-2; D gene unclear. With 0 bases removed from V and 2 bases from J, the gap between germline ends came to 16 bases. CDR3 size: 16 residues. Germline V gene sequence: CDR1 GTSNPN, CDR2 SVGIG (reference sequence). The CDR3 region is CAWSVLSREGNYGYTF. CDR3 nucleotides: TGTGCCTGGAGTGTACTAAGTAGGGAGGGAAACTATGGCTACACCTTC.

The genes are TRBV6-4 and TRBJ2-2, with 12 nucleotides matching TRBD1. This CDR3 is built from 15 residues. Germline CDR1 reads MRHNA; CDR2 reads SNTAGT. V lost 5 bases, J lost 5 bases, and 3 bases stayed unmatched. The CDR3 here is CASSRGQGATGELFF. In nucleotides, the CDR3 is TGTGCCAGCAGTCGGGGACAGGGGGCAACCGGGGAGCTGTTTTTT.

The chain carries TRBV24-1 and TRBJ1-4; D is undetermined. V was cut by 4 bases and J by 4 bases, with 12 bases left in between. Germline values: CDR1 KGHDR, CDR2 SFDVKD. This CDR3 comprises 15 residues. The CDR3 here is CATSDGRTFNEKLFF. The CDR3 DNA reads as TGTGCCACCAGTGACGGCAGGACTTTTAATGAAAAACTGTTTTTT.

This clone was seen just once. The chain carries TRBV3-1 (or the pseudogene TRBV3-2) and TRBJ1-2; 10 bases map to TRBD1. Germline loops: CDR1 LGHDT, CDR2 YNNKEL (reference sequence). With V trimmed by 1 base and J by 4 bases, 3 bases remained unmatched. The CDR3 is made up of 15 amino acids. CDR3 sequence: CASSQGQGASYGYTF. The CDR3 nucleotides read TGTGCCAGCAGCCAAGGACAGGGGGCGTCCTATGGCTACACCTTC.

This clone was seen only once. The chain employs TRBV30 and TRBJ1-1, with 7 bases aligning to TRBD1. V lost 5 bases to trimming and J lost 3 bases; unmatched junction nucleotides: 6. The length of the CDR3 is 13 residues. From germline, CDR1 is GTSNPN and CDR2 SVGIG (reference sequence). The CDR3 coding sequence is TGTGCCTGGGTAGACAGGGTACACACTGAAGCTTTCTTT. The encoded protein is CAWVDRVHTEAFF.

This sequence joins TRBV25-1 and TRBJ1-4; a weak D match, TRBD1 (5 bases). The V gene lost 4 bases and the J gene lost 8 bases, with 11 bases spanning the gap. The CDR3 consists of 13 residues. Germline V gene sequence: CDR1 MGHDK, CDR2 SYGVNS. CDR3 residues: CASSVTASEKLFF. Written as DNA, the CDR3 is TGTGCCAGCAGTGTGACAGCCTCAGAAAAACTGTTTTTT.

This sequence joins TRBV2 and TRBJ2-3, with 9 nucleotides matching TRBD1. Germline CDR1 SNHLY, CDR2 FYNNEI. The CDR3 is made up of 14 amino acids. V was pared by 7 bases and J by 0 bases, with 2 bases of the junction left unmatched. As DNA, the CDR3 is TGTGCCAGCACAGGGACAGGGAGCACAGATACGCAGTATTTT. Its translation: CASTGTGSTDTQYF.

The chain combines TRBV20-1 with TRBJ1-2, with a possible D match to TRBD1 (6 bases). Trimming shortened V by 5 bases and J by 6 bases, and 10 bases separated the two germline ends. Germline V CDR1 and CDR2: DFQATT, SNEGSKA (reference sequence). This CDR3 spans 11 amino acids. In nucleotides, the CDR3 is TGCAGTGCTCAAACAGGGAATGGCTACACCTTC. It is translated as CSAQTGNGYTF.

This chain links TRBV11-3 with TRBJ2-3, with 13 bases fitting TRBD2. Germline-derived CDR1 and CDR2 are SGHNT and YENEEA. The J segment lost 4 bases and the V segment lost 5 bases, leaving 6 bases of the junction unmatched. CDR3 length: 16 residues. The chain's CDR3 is CASSTRTSGSSDTQYF. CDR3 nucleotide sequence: TGTGCCAGCAGCACTCGGACTAGCGGGAGTTCAGATACGCAGTATTTT. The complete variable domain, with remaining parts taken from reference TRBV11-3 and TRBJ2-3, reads EAGVVQSPRYKIIEKKQPVAFWCNPISGHNTLYWYLQNLGQGPELLIRYENEEAVDDSQLPKDRFSAERLKGVDSTLKIQPAELGDSAVYLCASSTRTSGSSDTQYFGPGTRLTVL.

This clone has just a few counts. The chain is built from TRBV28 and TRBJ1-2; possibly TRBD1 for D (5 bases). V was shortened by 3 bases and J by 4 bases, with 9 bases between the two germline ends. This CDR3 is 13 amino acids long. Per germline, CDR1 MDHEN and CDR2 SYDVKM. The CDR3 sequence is CASSLGGIYGYTF. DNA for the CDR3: TGTGCCAGCAGTTTGGGGGGAATCTATGGCTACACCTTC.

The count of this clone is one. The DNA of the CDR3 is TGTGCCAGCAGCGAGGAGGGGGCCCCGGGGCATTTT. The encoded protein is CASSEEGAPGHF. The gene calls are TRBV2 and TRBJ1-5; 7 nucleotides match TRBD1. This CDR3 is 12 amino acids long. Per the germline V gene, CDR1 is SNHLY and CDR2 is FYNNEI. Trimming cost V 6 bases and J 15 bases; bases outside gene matches: 11.

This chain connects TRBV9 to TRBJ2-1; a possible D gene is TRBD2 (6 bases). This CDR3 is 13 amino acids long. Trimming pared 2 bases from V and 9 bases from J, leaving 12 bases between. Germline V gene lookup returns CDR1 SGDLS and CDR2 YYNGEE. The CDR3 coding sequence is TGTGCCAGCAGCGTGAGCCCCGGGGGTGAGCAGTTCTTC. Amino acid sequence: CASSVSPGGEQFF.